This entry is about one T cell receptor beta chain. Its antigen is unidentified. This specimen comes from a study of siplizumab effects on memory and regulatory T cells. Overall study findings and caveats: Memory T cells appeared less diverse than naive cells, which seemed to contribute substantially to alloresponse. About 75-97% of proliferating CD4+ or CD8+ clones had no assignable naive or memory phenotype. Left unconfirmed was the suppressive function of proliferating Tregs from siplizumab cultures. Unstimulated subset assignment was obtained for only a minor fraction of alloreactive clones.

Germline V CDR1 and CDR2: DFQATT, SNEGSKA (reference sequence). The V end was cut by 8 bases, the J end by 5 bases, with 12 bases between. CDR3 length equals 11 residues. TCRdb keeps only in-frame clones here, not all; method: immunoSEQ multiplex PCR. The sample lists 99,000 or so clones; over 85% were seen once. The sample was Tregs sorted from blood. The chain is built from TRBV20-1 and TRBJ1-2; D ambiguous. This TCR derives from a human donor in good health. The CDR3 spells CSSYSTYGYTF. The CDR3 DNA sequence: TGCAGTTCCTATTCCACTTATGGCTACACCTTC.